This T cell receptor beta chain was sequenced for a study of T cell clones after liver transplantation. Study-wide context: TCRbeta sequencing after a pre-transplant mixed lymphocyte reaction identified graft-donor-reactive clones, later tracked in post-transplant blood. Pre-transplant mixed lymphocyte reactions yielded third-party-reactive TCRbeta sequences as comparators for graft-donor-reactive sequences.

TCRdb's copy holds only in-frame clones and misses some; the assay was immunoSEQ multiplex PCR. The sample has approximately 65,000 clones; 92% are singletons. The germline CDR1 and CDR2 sequences are ENHRY and SYGVKD. The ends were cut back, 6 bases at V and 6 bases at J, with 21 bases in the middle. CDR3 length equals 15 residues. This sequence joins TRBV10-3 and TRBJ2-7; tentatively, D is TRBD1 or TRBD2 (5 bases each). Sequencing used CD4+ T cells from blood, obtained approximately 27 months after liver transplant. The receptor was derived from a human patient who received a liver transplant. The graft donor may have contributed some T cells. CDR3 loop: CAIRPGAELPTEQYF. CDR3 coding DNA: TGTGCCATCAGGCCCGGGGCAGAGCTACCTACCGAGCAGTACTTC.